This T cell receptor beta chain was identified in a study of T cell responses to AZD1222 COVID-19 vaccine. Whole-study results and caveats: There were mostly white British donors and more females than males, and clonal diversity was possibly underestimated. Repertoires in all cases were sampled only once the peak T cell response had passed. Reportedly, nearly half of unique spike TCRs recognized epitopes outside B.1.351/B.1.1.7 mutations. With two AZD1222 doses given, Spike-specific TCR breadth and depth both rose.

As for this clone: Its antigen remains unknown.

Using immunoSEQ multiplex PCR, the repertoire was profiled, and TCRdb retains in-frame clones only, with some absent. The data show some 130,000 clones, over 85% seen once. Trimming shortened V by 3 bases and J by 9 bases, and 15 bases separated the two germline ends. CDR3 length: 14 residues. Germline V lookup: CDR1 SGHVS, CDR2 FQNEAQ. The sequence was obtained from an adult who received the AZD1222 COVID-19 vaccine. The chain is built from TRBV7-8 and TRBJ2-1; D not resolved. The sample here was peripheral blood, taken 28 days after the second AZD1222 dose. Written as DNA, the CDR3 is TGTGCCAGCAGCTTTCCTGCGACCTTGGGTGAGCAGTTCTTC. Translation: CASSFPATLGEQFF.